This paragraph covers one T cell receptor (beta chain) sequence. The data derive from a study of blood T cell repertoires in COVID-19. Clones were read by immunoSEQ multiplex PCR, and TCRdb kept only the in-frame ones, dropping some. The table records over 200,000 clones, approximately 90% of them present only once. The sequenced material came from peripheral blood. The receptor's source is a young man with acute or convalescent COVID-19.

CDR3 sequence reads: CASSLEKQGAKETQYF. CDR3 DNA: TGCGCCAGCAGCTTGGAGAAACAGGGGGCTAAAGAGACCCAGTACTTC. This chain links TRBV5-1 with TRBJ2-5, with 9 bases aligning to TRBD1. In germline, CDR1 is SGHRS, CDR2 YFSETQ. CDR3 length equals 16 residues. V lost 0 bases to trimming and J lost 3 bases; unmatched junction nucleotides: 6.